The entry below describes one TCR beta chain. Antigen unknown. The record originates from a study of blood T cells in healthy people across ages. Study results and limitations: Naive T cell percentage showed a strong correlation with the diversity of TCR beta. Comparison with aged donors showed that long-lived donors had more naive CD4+ cells and higher diversity.

The use of a sample-barcoded 5' primer and a J-beta primer mix characterized a second PCR of about 6 to 11 cycles. Each cDNA was tagged by a template-switch adaptor containing 12 random nucleotides. TCRdb re-derived calls from the 5' RACE reads in MiXCR, one entry per CDR3 protein. The data show some 700,000 distinct CDR3 sequences, more than 40% seen once. Germline-derived CDR1 and CDR2 are MGHDK and SYGVNS. The V segment lost 3 bases and the J segment 4 bases; nucleotides outside the gene matches: 8. The CDR3 contains 17 residues. The sequencing sample was made of blood. The chain combines TRBV25-1 with TRBJ2-1; 11 positions agree with TRBD2. This sequence was found in a woman in her fifties or sixties in good health. CDR3 in amino acids: CASSEIAGTSGYNEQFF. CDR3 nucleotides: TGTGCCAGCAGTGAGATTGCCGGGACTAGCGGTTACAATGAGCAGTTCTTC.